The present entry profiles one TCR beta chain with its context. The sample belongs to a study of blood T cell repertoires in COVID-19. Study as a whole: COVID-19 samples collected from the United States, Italy and Spain covered acute and convalescent phases.

In the original processing: Amplification with reference gene primers provided the estimates of nucleated cell counts. The table came from immunoSEQ multiplex PCR; TCRdb's copy has only in-frame clones and leaves some out. V and J calls and clone size are those listed in that table; D and trimming were worked out from the DNA. The sample has about 94,000 clones; around 87% are singletons. The V gene lost 2 bases and the J gene lost 3 bases, with 16 bases spanning the gap. This CDR3 is built from 16 residues. CDR1 and CDR2 from the germline V gene are SGHAT and FQNNGV. This receptor was taken from a human donor with acute or convalescent COVID-19. The donor label of this sample is uncertain. The gene calls are TRBV11-2 and TRBJ1-1; D is ambiguous. Specimen: peripheral blood. The CDR3 region is CASSLHPRGGYTEAFF. In DNA form, the CDR3 reads TGTGCCAGCAGCTTACACCCGCGAGGCGGGTACACTGAAGCTTTCTTT. Filled out from reference TRBV11-2 and TRBJ1-1, the complete variable domain reads EAGVAQSPRYKIIEKRQSVAFWCNPISGHATLYWYQQILGQGPKLLIQFQNNGVVDDSQLPKDRFSAERLKGVDSTLKIQPAKLEDSAVYLCASSLHPRGGYTEAFFGQGTRLTVV.